These T cell receptor beta chains were read from a single sample in a study of Graves' ophthalmopathy and Graves' hyperthyroidism. TCRdb re-called the multiplex PCR reads with MiXCR, one entry per CDR3 protein. The table lists 350,000 to 400,000 distinct CDR3 sequences, just over 15% of them singletons. Specimen: peripheral blood. These TCRs come from a woman aged 18-30 years with stable Graves' hyperthyroidism. CDR3s include the opening cysteine and the closing phenylalanine or tryptophan. The D gene is left open where the match is weak. Clone size is given for some rows only: seen once, a few or many times, or a class if the clone is expanded.

>.|TRBJ2-4|few|12|TRBV7-2
CASSLHENIKYF
TGTGCCAGCAGCCTTCACGAAAACATTAAGTACTTC
>.|TRBJ2-7|few|13|TRBV6-5
CASSYLSSYEQYF
TGTGCCAGCAGTTACCTAAGCTCCTACGAGCAGTACTTC
>TRBD1|TRBJ2-5|many|16|TRBV7-3
CASSLLGTALQETQYF
TGTGCCAGCAGCTTATTGGGGACAGCCCTCCAAGAGACCCAGTACTTC
>TRBD2|TRBJ2-2|many|16|TRBV6-2/TRBV6-3
CASRPASGGATGELFF
TGTGCCAGCAGGCCGGCAAGCGGGGGGGCAACCGGGGAGCTGTTTTTT
>TRBD1|TRBJ2-5|.|15|TRBV28
CASSLSGQGAKTQYF
TGTGCCAGCAGTCTCTCGGGACAGGGGGCGAAGACCCAGTACTTC
>.|TRBJ1-6|many|16|TRBV7-9
CASTGPGPQTNSPLHF
TGTGCCAGCACCGGACCGGGACCTCAAACTAATTCACCCCTCCACTTT
>TRBD2|TRBJ2-2|.|17|TRBV12-5
CASGLASWGGRTGELFF
TGTGCTAGTGGTTTGGCCTCCTGGGGGGGTAGAACCGGGGAGCTGTTTTTT
>.|TRBJ2-2|few|17|TRBV5-1
CASSLAGSGLNTGELFF
TGCGCCAGCAGCTTGGCCGGGTCAGGGCTAAACACCGGGGAGCTGTTTTTT
>.|TRBJ1-2|many|18|TRBV6-4
CASSHRGGPKQTNYGYTF
TGTGCCAGCAGTCACCGAGGGGGACCTAAACAGACTAACTATGGCTACACCTTC
>TRBD1|TRBJ1-1|few|15|TRBV5-1
CASQVGQGAGTEAFF
TGCGCTTCCCAGGTTGGGCAGGGGGCCGGCACTGAAGCTTTCTTT
>TRBD1|TRBJ1-1|many|15|TRBV27
CASSFRAGGRTEAFF
TGTGCCAGCAGTTTCCGGGCAGGGGGCAGAACTGAAGCTTTCTTT
>TRBD1|TRBJ1-2|.|13|TRBV6-5
CASSSTGEGGYTF
TGTGCCAGCAGTTCTACAGGGGAAGGGGGCTACACCTTC
>.|TRBJ1-5|few|13|TRBV19
CASSIDRAQPQHF
TGTGCCAGTAGTATAGATCGGGCCCAGCCCCAGCATTTT
>.|TRBJ1-6|many|14|TRBV10-1
CASSERPTNSPLHF
TGCGCCAGCAGTGAGAGGCCAACCAATTCACCCCTCCACTTT
>TRBD2|TRBJ2-7|few|14|TRBV2
CASTGGREAYEQYF
TGTGCCAGCACAGGAGGACGGGAGGCCTACGAGCAGTACTTC
>.|TRBJ2-7|.|14|TRBV4-1
CASSQDRGHYEQYF
TGCGCCAGCAGCCAAGACAGGGGCCACTACGAGCAGTACTTC
>.|TRBJ1-5|once|11|TRBV6-4
CASSGAGPQHF
TGTGCCAGCAGTGGGGCAGGGCCCCAGCATTTT
>.|TRBJ1-1|many|14|TRBV6-5
CASSLRRGNTEAFF
TGTGCCAGCAGTCTCCGGAGGGGGAACACTGAAGCTTTCTTT
>.|TRBJ1-1|many|14|TRBV6-5
CASSHTQGNTEAFF
TGTGCCAGCAGTCACACACAGGGTAACACTGAAGCTTTCTTT
>TRBD1|TRBJ1-1|many|15|TRBV9
CASSVEDRYGTEAFF
TGTGCCAGCAGCGTAGAGGACAGGTATGGCACTGAAGCTTTCTTT
>.|TRBJ1-1|many|13|TRBV29-1
CSVYRDMNTEAFF
TGCAGCGTCTACAGGGATATGAACACTGAAGCTTTCTTT
>TRBD1|TRBJ1-2|many|13|TRBV28
CASSFRGGGGYTF
TGTGCCAGCAGTTTTAGAGGGGGCGGTGGCTACACCTTC
>TRBD2|TRBJ2-7|many|15|TRBV7-2
CASSRGGGGAYEQYF
TGTGCCAGCAGCCGAGGCGGCGGGGGGGCCTACGAGCAGTACTTC
>.|TRBJ2-7|.|13|TRBV3-1
CASSQGPRGEQYF
TGTGCCAGCAGCCAAGGGCCCCGGGGCGAGCAGTACTTC
>TRBD1|TRBJ2-5|many|17|TRBV11-2
CASSRGRVVESQETQYF
TGTGCCAGCAGCAGGGGGCGGGTGGTGGAATCCCAAGAGACCCAGTACTTC
>.|TRBJ1-6|many|14|TRBV20-1
CSATPFMGNSPLHF
TGCAGTGCTACCCCGTTTATGGGGAATTCACCCCTCCACTTT
>TRBD1|TRBJ1-3|few|15|TRBV5-1
CASSSGQESGNTIYF
TGCGCCAGCAGCTCGGGACAGGAGTCTGGAAACACCATATATTTT
>.|TRBJ2-7|.|13|TRBV7-2
CASSSARGAGQYF
TGTGCCAGCAGCTCGGCTAGGGGGGCAGGGCAGTACTTC
>.|TRBJ1-2|many|15|TRBV28
CASSLPDSSYYGYTF
TGTGCCAGCAGTTTGCCGGACAGCTCCTACTATGGCTACACCTTC
>.|TRBJ1-1|few|17|TRBV6-1
CASSGSLRTRGDTEAFF
TGTGCCAGCAGTGGATCCCTGCGAACACGGGGCGACACTGAAGCTTTCTTT
>.|TRBJ1-1|many|14|TRBV19
CASSIGPMNTEAFF
TGTGCCAGTAGTATCGGCCCCATGAACACTGAAGCTTTCTTT
>.|TRBJ1-1|many|16|TRBV6-1
CASRPHGGGKNTEAFF
TGTGCCAGCAGACCTCACGGGGGAGGGAAGAACACTGAAGCTTTCTTT
>.|TRBJ2-5|many|14|TRBV11-3
CASSLENSQETQYF
TGTGCCAGCAGCTTAGAAAACAGCCAAGAGACCCAGTACTTC
>.|TRBJ2-7|few|13|TRBV19
CASSIVVGYEQYF
TGTGCCAGTAGTATAGTAGTGGGCTACGAGCAGTACTTC
>.|TRBJ1-1|many|13|TRBV20-1
CSALDRRGTEAFF
TGCAGTGCTTTAGACCGCCGGGGTACTGAAGCTTTCTTT
>.|TRBJ2-7|.|13|TRBV5-1
CASSLACSYEQYF
TGCGCCAGCAGCTTAGCGTGCTCCTACGAGCAGTACTTC
>.|TRBJ2-4|many|14|TRBV2
CASSELGGLNIQYF
TGTGCCAGCAGTGAATTGGGGGGCCTCAACATTCAGTACTTC
>.|TRBJ1-1|many|16|TRBV7-8
CASSYYQGKLNTEAFF
TGTGCCAGCTCTTACTACCAGGGGAAACTAAACACTGAAGCTTTCTTT
>.|TRBJ2-5|.|14|TRBV29-1
CSVEGGWGQETKYF
TGTAGCGTTGAGGGTGGCTGGGGCCAAGAGACCAAGTACTTC
>.|TRBJ1-2|.|12|TRBV12-3/TRBV12-4
CASSHLRGGYTF
TGTGCCAGCAGCCACCTCCGGGGTGGCTACACCTTC
>.|TRBJ2-7|many|16|TRBV28
CASSSPVPQGTYEQYF
TGTGCCAGCAGTTCCCCCGTCCCCCAGGGGACCTACGAGCAGTACTTC
>.|TRBJ1-1|many|13|TRBV4-1
CASSQLRDSEAFF
TGCGCCAGCAGCCAGCTCAGGGACTCTGAAGCTTTCTTT
>.|TRBJ1-5|many|15|TRBV28
CASSLSWGPNQPQHF
TGTGCCAGCAGTTTATCGTGGGGCCCTAATCAGCCCCAGCATTTT
>.|TRBJ1-5|many|14|TRBV28
CASTFLDSNQPQHF
TGTGCCAGCACTTTCCTAGACTCCAATCAGCCCCAGCATTTT
>.|TRBJ2-7|many|12|TRBV29-1
CSTRDGAYEQYF
TGCAGCACACGGGACGGAGCCTACGAGCAGTACTTC
>.|TRBJ1-1|many|13|TRBV12-5
CASGLVENTEAFF
TGTGCTAGTGGTTTGGTGGAGAACACTGAAGCTTTCTTT
>.|TRBJ1-2|many|17|TRBV6-5
CASSYVGPNGGNYGYTF
TGTGCCAGCAGTTACGTGGGTCCTAACGGTGGAAACTATGGCTACACCTTC
>.|TRBJ1-1|.|16|TRBV4-1
CASSQGAVVGDTEAFF
TGCGCCAGCAGCCAAGGGGCTGTTGTGGGTGACACTGAAGCTTTCTTT
>TRBD2|TRBJ2-7|many|17|TRBV6-1
CASSRILGLAGGYEQYF
TGTGCCAGCAGCCGAATTCTCGGACTAGCGGGGGGCTACGAGCAGTACTTC
>.|TRBJ1-6|few|18|TRBV14
CASSQDLKRAGRYSPLHF
TGTGCCAGCAGCCAAGACCTCAAGAGGGCAGGGCGCTATTCACCCCTCCACTTT
>TRBD2|TRBJ2-5|.|16|TRBV10-1
CASAPGLAGHQETQYF
TGCGCCAGCGCTCCCGGGCTAGCGGGACACCAAGAGACCCAGTACTTC
>.|TRBJ2-7|many|13|TRBV6-1
CASSRGYLYEQYF
TGTGCCAGCAGTCGGGGTTATCTCTACGAGCAGTACTTC
>TRBD2|TRBJ2-2|many|17|TRBV11-1
CASSLWRGKKHTGELFF
TGTGCCAGCAGCTTGTGGCGGGGGAAGAAGCACACCGGGGAGCTGTTTTTT
>.|TRBJ1-5|many|14|TRBV12-3/TRBV12-4
CASSLFGGNQPQHF
TGTGCCAGCAGTTTATTCGGGGGCAATCAGCCCCAGCATTTT
>.|TRBJ1-2|many|15|TRBV18
CASSPRASEGYGYTF
TGTGCCAGCTCACCACGCGCCAGCGAGGGCTATGGCTACACCTTC
>.|TRBJ1-1|many|14|TRBV6-2/TRBV6-3
CASSSAQSMGEAFF
TGTGCCAGCAGCTCGGCGCAGTCGATGGGTGAAGCTTTCTTT
>TRBD1|TRBJ2-1|.|15|TRBV7-3
CASSRRQGKFNEQFF
TGTGCCAGCAGCCGACGACAGGGGAAATTCAATGAGCAGTTCTTC
>TRBD1|TRBJ2-2|many|18|TRBV5-1
CASSLEGQGIGRALELFF
TGCGCCAGCAGCTTGGAAGGACAGGGGATCGGTAGAGCTCTGGAGCTGTTTTTT
>TRBD1|TRBJ1-2|.|16|TRBV19
CASSSGQVSGIYGYTF
TGTGCCAGTAGTTCGGGACAGGTTTCGGGAATCTATGGCTACACCTTC